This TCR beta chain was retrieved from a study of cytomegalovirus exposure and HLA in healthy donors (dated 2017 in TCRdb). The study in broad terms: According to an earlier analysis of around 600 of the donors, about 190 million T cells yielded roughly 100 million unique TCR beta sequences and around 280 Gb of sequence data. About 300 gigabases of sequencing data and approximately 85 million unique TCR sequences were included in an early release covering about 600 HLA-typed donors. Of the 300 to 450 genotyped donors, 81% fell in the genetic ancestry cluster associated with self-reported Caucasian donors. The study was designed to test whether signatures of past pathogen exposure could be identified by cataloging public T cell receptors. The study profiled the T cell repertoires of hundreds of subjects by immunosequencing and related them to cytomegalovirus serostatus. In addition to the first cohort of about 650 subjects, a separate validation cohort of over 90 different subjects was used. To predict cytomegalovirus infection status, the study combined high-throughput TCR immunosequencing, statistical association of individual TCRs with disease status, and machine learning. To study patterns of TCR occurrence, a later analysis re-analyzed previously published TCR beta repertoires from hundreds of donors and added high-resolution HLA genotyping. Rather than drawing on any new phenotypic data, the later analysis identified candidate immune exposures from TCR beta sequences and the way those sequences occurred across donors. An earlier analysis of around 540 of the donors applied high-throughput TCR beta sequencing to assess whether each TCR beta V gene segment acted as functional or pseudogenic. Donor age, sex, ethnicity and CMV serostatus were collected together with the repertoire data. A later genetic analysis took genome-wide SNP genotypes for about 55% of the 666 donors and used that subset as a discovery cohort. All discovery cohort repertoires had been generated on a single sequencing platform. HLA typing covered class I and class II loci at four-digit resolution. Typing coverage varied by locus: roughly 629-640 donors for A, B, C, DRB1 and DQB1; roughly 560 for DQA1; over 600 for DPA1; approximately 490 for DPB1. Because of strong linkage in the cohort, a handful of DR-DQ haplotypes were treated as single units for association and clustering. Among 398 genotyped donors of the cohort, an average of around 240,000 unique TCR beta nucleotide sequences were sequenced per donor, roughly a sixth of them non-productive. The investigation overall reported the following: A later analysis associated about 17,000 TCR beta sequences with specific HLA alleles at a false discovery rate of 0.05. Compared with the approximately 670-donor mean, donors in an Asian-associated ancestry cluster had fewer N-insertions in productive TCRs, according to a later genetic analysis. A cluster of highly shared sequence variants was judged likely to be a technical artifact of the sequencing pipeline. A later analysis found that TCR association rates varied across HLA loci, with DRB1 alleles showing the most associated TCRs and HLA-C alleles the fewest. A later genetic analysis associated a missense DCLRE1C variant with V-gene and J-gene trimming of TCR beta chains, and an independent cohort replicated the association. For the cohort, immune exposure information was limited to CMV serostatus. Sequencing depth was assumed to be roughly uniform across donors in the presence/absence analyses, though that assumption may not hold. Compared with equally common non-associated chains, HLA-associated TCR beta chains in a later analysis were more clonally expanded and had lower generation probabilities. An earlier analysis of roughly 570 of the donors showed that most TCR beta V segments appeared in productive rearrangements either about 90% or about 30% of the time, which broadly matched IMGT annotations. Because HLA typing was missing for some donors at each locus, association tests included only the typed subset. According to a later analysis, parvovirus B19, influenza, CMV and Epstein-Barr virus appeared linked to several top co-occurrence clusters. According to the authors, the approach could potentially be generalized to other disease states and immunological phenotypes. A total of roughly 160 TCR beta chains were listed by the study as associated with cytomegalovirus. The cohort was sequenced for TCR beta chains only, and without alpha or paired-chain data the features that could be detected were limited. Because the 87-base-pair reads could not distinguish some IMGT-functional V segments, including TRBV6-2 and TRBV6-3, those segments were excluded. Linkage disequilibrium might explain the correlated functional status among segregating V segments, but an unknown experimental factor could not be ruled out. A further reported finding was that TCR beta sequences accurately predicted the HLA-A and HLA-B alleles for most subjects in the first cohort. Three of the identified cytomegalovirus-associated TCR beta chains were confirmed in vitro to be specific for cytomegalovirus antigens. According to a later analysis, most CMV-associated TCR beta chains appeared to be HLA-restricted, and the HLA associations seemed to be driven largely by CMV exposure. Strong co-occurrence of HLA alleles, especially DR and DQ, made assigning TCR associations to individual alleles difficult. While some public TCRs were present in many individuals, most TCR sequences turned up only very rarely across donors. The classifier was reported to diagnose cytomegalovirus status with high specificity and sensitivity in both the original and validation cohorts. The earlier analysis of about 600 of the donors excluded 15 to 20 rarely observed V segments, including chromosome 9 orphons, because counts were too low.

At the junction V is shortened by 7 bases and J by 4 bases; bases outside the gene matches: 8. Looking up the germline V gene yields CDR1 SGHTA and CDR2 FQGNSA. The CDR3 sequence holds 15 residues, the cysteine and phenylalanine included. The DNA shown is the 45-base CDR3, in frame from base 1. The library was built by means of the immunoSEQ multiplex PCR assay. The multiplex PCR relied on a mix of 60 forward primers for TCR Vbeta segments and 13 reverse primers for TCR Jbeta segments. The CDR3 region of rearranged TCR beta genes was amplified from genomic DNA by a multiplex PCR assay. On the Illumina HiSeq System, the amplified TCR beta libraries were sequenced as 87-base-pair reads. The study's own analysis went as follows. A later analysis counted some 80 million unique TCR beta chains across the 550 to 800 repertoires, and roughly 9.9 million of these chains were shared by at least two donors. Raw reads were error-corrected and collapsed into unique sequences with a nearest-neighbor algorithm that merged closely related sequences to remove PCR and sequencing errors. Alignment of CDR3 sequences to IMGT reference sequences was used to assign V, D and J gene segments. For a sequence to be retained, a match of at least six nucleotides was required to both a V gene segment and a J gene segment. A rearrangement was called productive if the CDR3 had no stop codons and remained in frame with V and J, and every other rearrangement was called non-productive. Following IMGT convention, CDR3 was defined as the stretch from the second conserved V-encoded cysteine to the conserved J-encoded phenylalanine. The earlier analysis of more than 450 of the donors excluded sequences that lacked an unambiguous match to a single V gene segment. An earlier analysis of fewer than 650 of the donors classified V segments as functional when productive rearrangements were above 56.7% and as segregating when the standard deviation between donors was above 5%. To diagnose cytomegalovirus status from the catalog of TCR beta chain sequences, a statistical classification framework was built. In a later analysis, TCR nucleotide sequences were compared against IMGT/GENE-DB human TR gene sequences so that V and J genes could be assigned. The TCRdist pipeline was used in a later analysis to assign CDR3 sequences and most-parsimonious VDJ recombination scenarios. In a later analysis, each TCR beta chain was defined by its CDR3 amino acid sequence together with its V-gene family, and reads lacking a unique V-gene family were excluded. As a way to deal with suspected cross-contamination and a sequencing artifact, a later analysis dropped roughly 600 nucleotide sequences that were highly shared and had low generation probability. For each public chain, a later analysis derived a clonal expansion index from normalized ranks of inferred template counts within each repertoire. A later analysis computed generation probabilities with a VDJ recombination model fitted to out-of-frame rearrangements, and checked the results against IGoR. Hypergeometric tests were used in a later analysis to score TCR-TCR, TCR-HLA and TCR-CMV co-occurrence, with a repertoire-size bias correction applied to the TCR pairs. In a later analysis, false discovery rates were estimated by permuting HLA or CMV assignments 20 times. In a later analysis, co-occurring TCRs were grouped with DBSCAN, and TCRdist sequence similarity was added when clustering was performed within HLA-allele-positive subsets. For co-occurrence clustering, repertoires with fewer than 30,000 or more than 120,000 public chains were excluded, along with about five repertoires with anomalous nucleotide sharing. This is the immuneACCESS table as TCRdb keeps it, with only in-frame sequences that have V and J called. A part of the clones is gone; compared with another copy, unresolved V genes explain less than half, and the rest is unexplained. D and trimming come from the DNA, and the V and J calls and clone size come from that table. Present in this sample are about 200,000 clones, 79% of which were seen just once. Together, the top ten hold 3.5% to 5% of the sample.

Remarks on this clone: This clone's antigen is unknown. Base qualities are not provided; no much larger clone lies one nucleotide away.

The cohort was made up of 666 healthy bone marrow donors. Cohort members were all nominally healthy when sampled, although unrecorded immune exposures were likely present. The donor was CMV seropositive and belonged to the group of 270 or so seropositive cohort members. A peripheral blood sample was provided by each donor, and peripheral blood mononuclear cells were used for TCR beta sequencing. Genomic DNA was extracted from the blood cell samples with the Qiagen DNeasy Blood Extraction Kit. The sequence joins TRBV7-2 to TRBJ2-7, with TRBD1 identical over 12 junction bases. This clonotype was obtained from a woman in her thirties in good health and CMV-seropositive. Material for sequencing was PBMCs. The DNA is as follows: TGTGCCAGCACCGCCCCGGGACAGGGGGCTTACGAGCAGTACTTC. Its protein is CASTAPGQGAYEQYF.